This passage covers 12 T cell receptor beta chains from one sample sequenced in a study of CD8 T cells in Susac syndrome. RNA, at about 0.45 to 1 ug, was reverse transcribed with random hexamers. TCRdb reanalysed the immunoSEQ multiplex PCR reads using MiXCR and keeps one entry per CDR3 protein. The data contain 200,000 to 250,000 distinct CDR3 sequences, nearly 97% of them seen just once; the ten biggest clones take up 0.085% to 0.1%. Sequencing was performed on CD4+ T cells from PBMCs. The source is a human donor with multiple sclerosis.

The CDR3 sequence: CSVTTPGQANEKLFF. CDR3 DNA: TGCAGCGTCACAACTCCGGGACAGGCTAATGAAAAACTGTTTTTT. The chain links TRBV29-1 to TRBJ1-4, with 8 bases that match TRBD1. This CDR3 comprises 15 residues. The germline CDR1 and CDR2 sequences are SQVTM and ANQGSEA. With V trimmed by 6 bases and J by 3 bases, 9 bases remained unmatched.

This clonotype appeared a single time. The chain couples TRBV20-1 to TRBJ2-1; a possible D gene is TRBD1 (6 bases). The CDR3 loop spans 13 amino acids. Trimming took 5 bases from V and 4 from J, leaving 12 bases between them. Germline V lookup: CDR1 DFQATT, CDR2 SNEGSKA (reference sequence). The CDR3, as DNA: TGCAGTGCTGCCGGGACACAATACAATGAGCAGTTCTTC. This sequence encodes CSAAGTQYNEQFF.

The table lists this clonotype with a count of one. The chain couples TRBV2 to TRBJ1-4; 8 bases are shared with TRBD1. The V segment lost 8 bases and the J segment 8 bases; nucleotides outside the gene matches: 10. Germline CDR1 SNHLY, CDR2 FYNNEI. This CDR3 is 14 amino acids long. The CDR3, as DNA: TGTGCCAGCGGAACGGACAGGGTGAGGGAAAAACTGTTTTTT. Translated, it gives CASGTDRVREKLFF.

This chain links TRBV20-1 with TRBJ1-1; the D is unclear. Per germline, CDR1 DFQATT and CDR2 SNEGSKA (reference sequence). V lost 0 bases to trimming and J lost 4 bases, with 12 bases between them. CDR3 length: 14 residues. For the CDR3, the DNA is TGCAGTGCTAGAGATCCTAGACGCAGCACTGAAGCTTTCTTT. It codes for CSARDPRRSTEAFF.

This chain's CDR3 is CAWSHDRGSGNTIYF. The CDR3 coding sequence is TGTGCCTGGAGCCATGACAGGGGCTCTGGAAACACCATATATTTT. The V gene is TRBV30, the J gene TRBJ1-3, with 8 bases fitting TRBD1. The ends lost 3 bases at V and 0 bases at J; junction bases unmatched: 4. The CDR3 length is 15 residues. CDR1 is GTSNPN and CDR2 is SVGIG in the germline V gene (reference sequence).

This chain connects TRBV9 to TRBJ1-1; 9 bases map to TRBD1. The CDR3 covers 15 residues. Germline trimming cut 1 base from V and 6 bases from J; bases unmatched to any gene: 7. The germline CDR1 and CDR2 sequences are SGDLS and YYNGEE. The CDR3 loop reads CASSVLTGGLAEAFF. The CDR3 coding sequence is TGTGCCAGCAGCGTACTGACAGGGGGTCTCGCTGAAGCTTTCTTT. The full variable domain, in which reference TRBV9 and TRBJ1-1 provide the parts outside the CDR3, is DSGVTQTPKHLITATGQRVTLRCSPRSGDLSVYWYQQSLDQGLQFLIQYYNGEERAKGNILERFSAQQFPDLHSELNLSSLELGDSALYFCASSVLTGGLAEAFFGQGTRLTVV.

V is TRBV11-2 and J is TRBJ2-5; 8 positions match TRBD2. This CDR3 has 15 amino acids. Germline CDR1 is SGHAT and CDR2 is FQNNGV. The J segment lost 5 bases and the V segment lost 2 bases, leaving 7 bases of the junction unmatched. Here the CDR3 reads CASSLTPGLGETQYF. The CDR3 DNA follows: TGTGCCAGCAGCTTAACCCCGGGACTAGGGGAGACCCAGTACTTC.

The table lists this clonotype with a count of one. This chain connects TRBV4-1 to TRBJ2-7; D might be TRBD2 (5 bases). The CDR3 runs 12 residues. Germline V gene lookup returns CDR1 MGHRA and CDR2 YSYEKL. V was clipped by 0 bases and J by 8 bases, with 8 bases between them. The CDR3 region has the DNA TGCGCCAGCAGCCAAGAATGGAGGAAGCAGTACTTC. This encodes CASSQEWRKQYF.

This chain joins TRBV20-1 and TRBJ2-7, with 10 bases that match TRBD2. Germline V gene sequence: CDR1 DFQATT, CDR2 SNEGSKA (reference sequence). CDR3 length: 14 amino acids. V trimming: 1 base; J trimming: 4 bases; junction bases outside the gene matches: 4. The CDR3 here is CSARGAGLAYEQYF. As DNA, the CDR3 is TGCAGTGCTAGAGGGGCGGGACTAGCGTACGAGCAGTACTTC.

The genes are TRBV5-4 and TRBJ1-2, with D possibly TRBD1 on 6 matching bases. CDR3 length equals 14 residues. Looked up from germline, CDR1 is SGHNT and CDR2 is YYREEE (reference sequence). V was trimmed by 7 bases and J by 2 bases, leaving 15 bases between them. The CDR3 nucleotides are TGTGCCAGCCTCCCGCAGGGGCTAAACTATGGCTACACCTTC. It translates to CASLPQGLNYGYTF.

The V gene is TRBV2, the J gene TRBJ1-6, with D tentatively TRBD1 (6 bases). The germline gives CDR1 SNHLY, CDR2 FYNNEI. The CDR3 totals 16 residues. V dropped 3 bases and J dropped 7 bases, with 16 bases sitting between them. The DNA for the CDR3 is TGTGCCAGCAGTGATGCCACCGGGACACCAAATTCACCCCTCCACTTT. It encodes CASSDATGTPNSPLHF. Filled out from reference TRBV2 and TRBJ1-6, the complete variable domain reads EPEVTQTPSHQVTQMGQEVILRCVPISNHLYFYWYRQILGQKVEFLVSFYNNEISEKSEIFDDQFSVERPDGSNFTLKIRSTKLEDSAMYFCASSDATGTPNSPLHFGNGTRLTVT.

The chain recombines TRBV12-3 or TRBV12-4 with TRBJ1-1; maybe TRBD1 (5 bases). This CDR3 has 13 amino acids. Trimming removed 6 bases at V and 5 bases at J, with 13 bases between. The CDR3 is CASSLLQVTEAFF. The CDR3 nucleotides read TGTGCCAGCAGCCTCCTACAGGTTACTGAAGCTTTCTTT.